Here is one TCR beta chain with its context. Its antigen is still unknown. The libraries were made with immunoSEQ v3.0 at survey level. The assay was immunoSEQ multiplex PCR, and TCRdb's table has in-frame clones only and misses some. The data hold 40,000 to 50,000 clones, with 85% to 95% observed a single time. The germline gives CDR1 SQVTM, CDR2 ANQGSEA. The CDR3 has 13 amino acids. Trimming took off 7 bases at V and 4 bases at J, with 17 bases between the two ends. The data derive from a study of long-term antiretroviral therapy in people with HIV. Study as a whole: By about a decade, the earliest samples predate the 2015 immediate-ART recommendation. General study points: Records did not include ART adherence, viral resistance or therapy changes. Pre-ART expanded clones dominated the repertoire at every time point. When set beside controls, HIV repertoires had CDR3 length ranges that were narrower.

The receptor's source is a young man with HIV. Sequenced material: unsorted PBMCs, taken roughly 9.4 years after starting antiretroviral therapy. The rearrangement joins TRBV29-1 to TRBJ2-7; TRBD1 or TRBD2 may be the D gene (5 bases each). In DNA, the CDR3 is TGCAGCGCTACCGGGACCGCGACTTACGAGCAGTACTTC. Translated: CSATGTATYEQYF.